A selection of T cell receptor beta chains follows, all from one sample in a study of shared clonotypes between healthy human individuals. Produced via immunoSEQ multiplex PCR; TCRdb's table is partial and in-frame only. Of a few million clones in the sample, around 90% were seen once. The sequencing input was naive CD4+ T cells sorted from blood. These receptors came from a man younger than 35 in good health. Both conserved end residues are part of each CDR3. D genes are given only for firm matches. Rows may omit the clone size; those that give it use once, few, many or a size class.

>.|TRBJ2-7|.|TRBV5-4
CASSSPDRSYEQYF
TGTGCCAGCAGCTCCCCGGACCGGTCCTACGAGCAGTACTTC
>.|TRBJ1-6|TRBD1|TRBV9
CASSVGTGVPTLSPLHF
TGTGCCAGCAGCGTGGGAACAGGGGTCCCGACTCTTTCACCCCTCCACTTT
>.|TRBJ2-1|TRBD2|TRBV2
CASTLAGSSYNEQFF
TGTGCCAGCACCCTAGCGGGGAGCTCCTACAATGAGCAGTTCTTC
>.|TRBJ2-7|.|TRBV6-5
CASSRGATGHEQYF
TGTGCCAGCAGTCGGGGGGCGACGGGGCACGAGCAGTACTTC
>.|TRBJ1-6|.|TRBV19
CASSSVPHSPLHF
TGTGCCAGTAGTTCGGTCCCCCATTCACCCCTCCACTTT
>.|TRBJ1-1|TRBD1|TRBV7-9
CASSKTGSNTEAFF
TGTGCCAGCAGCAAGACAGGGTCGAACACTGAAGCTTTCTTT
>.|TRBJ2-7|.|TRBV29-1
CSGGRGTYEQYF
TGCAGCGGTGGACGGGGGACCTACGAGCAGTACTTC
>.|TRBJ1-2|TRBD1|TRBV4-1
CASSQEDWTGGASYGYTF
TGCGCCAGCAGCCAAGAGGACTGGACAGGGGGCGCGAGCTATGGCTACACCTTC
>few|TRBJ1-1|.|TRBV2
CASSEVAGSTEAFF
TGTGCCAGCAGTGAAGTGGCAGGTAGCACTGAAGCTTTCTTT
>.|TRBJ1-2|.|TRBV28
CASSYSGKLYGYTF
TGTGCCAGCAGCTACTCAGGGAAATTGTATGGCTACACCTTC
>.|TRBJ2-7|TRBD1|TRBV18
CASSPPYRGPNTYEQYF
TGTGCCAGCTCACCACCGTACAGGGGTCCTAACACCTACGAGCAGTACTTC
>.|TRBJ2-7|TRBD2|TRBV5-1
CASSLGASGPYEQYF
TGCGCCAGCAGCTTGGGGGCTAGCGGACCCTACGAGCAGTACTTC
>.|TRBJ2-1|TRBD2|TRBV5-6
CASSSRLANEQFF
TGTGCCAGCAGCTCCCGACTAGCCAATGAACAGTTCTTC
>once|TRBJ2-6|.|TRBV15
CATSSGSGANVLTF
TGTGCCACCAGCAGTGGTTCTGGGGCCAACGTCCTGACTTTC
>once|TRBJ1-5|.|TRBV2
CASRGETGSNQPQHF
TGTGCCAGCAGAGGGGAGACAGGCAGCAATCAGCCCCAGCATTTT
>.|TRBJ2-3|.|TRBV18
CASSPRASTDTQYF
TGTGCCAGCTCACCACGGGCCAGCACAGATACGCAGTATTTT
>.|TRBJ2-3|TRBD2|TRBV5-4
CASSLQRGGTDTQYF
TGTGCCAGCAGCTTGCAGCGGGGGGGCACAGATACGCAGTATTTT
>.|TRBJ2-1|TRBD1|TRBV2
CASSGGQGNFF
TGTGCCAGCAGTGGAGGACAGGGGAACTTCTTC
>.|TRBJ1-1|.|TRBV6-1
CASERQGGGAFF
TGTGCCAGCGAGCGGCAGGGCGGCGGAGCTTTCTTT
>.|TRBJ1-5|.|TRBV29-1
CSVAAGGNQPQHF
TGCAGCGTTGCGGCGGGGGGGAATCAGCCCCAGCATTTT
>.|TRBJ2-5|TRBD2|TRBV11-2
CASTWGITSGETQYF
TGTGCCAGCACTTGGGGGATAACTAGCGGGGAGACCCAGTACTTC
>.|TRBJ1-3|.|TRBV18
CASSPGSGNTIYF
TGTGCCAGCTCTCCAGGGTCTGGAAACACCATATATTTT
>.|TRBJ2-5|.|TRBV6-1
CASSAGRRSSEETQYF
TGTGCCAGCAGTGCAGGGAGAAGAAGCTCAGAAGAGACCCAGTACTTC
>.|TRBJ2-5|TRBD1|TRBV5-1
CASSFRQGATQETQYF
TGCGCCAGCAGCTTTCGACAGGGGGCGACCCAAGAGACCCAGTACTTC
>.|TRBJ1-1|TRBD1|TRBV2
CASSRGFGTEAFF
TGTGCCAGCTCCAGGGGGTTTGGCACTGAAGCTTTCTTT
>.|TRBJ2-2|.|TRBV9
CASSVQTGTGELFF
TGTGCCAGCAGCGTCCAGACCGGGACCGGGGAGCTGTTTTTT
>.|TRBJ2-1|.|TRBV5-1
CASSLVGGNSYNEQFF
TGCGCCAGCAGCTTGGTGGGCGGGAACTCCTACAATGAGCAGTTCTTC
>.|TRBJ1-5|.|TRBV7-8
CASSLDRDQPQHF
TGTGCCAGCAGCTTAGACAGGGACCAGCCCCAGCATTTT
>.|TRBJ2-7|.|TRBV7-2
CASSLEVPARNRHEQYF
TGTGCCAGCAGCTTAGAGGTGCCAGCCCGGAATCGGCACGAGCAGTACTTC
>.|TRBJ1-4|.|TRBV10-3
CAITQGPNEKLFF
TGTGCCATCACCCAGGGCCCTAATGAAAAACTGTTTTTT
>.|TRBJ1-3|.|TRBV10-3
CAISVSSSLSGNTIYF
TGTGCCATCAGTGTTTCATCAAGCCTCTCTGGAAACACCATATATTTT
>.|TRBJ2-1|.|TRBV6-1
CASSEYDRDYEQFF
TGTGCCAGCAGTGAATACGACAGGGACTATGAGCAGTTCTTC
>.|TRBJ2-7|.|TRBV12-5
CASGSTGYEQYF
TGTGCTAGTGGTTCGACAGGCTACGAGCAGTACTTC
>.|TRBJ1-6|.|TRBV19
CASSIEVSYNSPLHF
TGTGCCAGTAGTATAGAAGTATCCTATAATTCACCCCTCCACTTT
>.|TRBJ1-1|.|TRBV27
CASRGTGMNTEAFF
TGTGCCAGCAGGGGAACAGGGATGAACACTGAAGCTTTCTTT
>.|TRBJ2-1|TRBD1|TRBV30
CAWSPDRGVYNEQFF
TGTGCCTGGAGTCCCGACAGGGGGGTCTACAATGAGCAGTTCTTC
>.|TRBJ1-3|TRBD1|TRBV9
CASSVVDRGGGNTIYF
TGTGCCAGCAGCGTGGTGGACAGGGGCGGTGGAAACACCATATATTTT
>.|TRBJ2-2|TRBD1|TRBV5-6
CASSRDRGLHGELFF
TGTGCCAGCAGCCGGGACAGGGGGCTTCACGGGGAGCTGTTTTTT
>.|TRBJ2-7|TRBD1|TRBV29-1
CSVGSAMDRLTYEQYF
TGCAGCGTTGGGTCGGCGATGGACAGGCTGACCTACGAGCAGTACTTC
>.|TRBJ1-5|TRBD1|TRBV10-1
CASSLDRGDQPQHF
TGCGCCAGCAGTTTGGACAGGGGCGATCAGCCCCAGCATTTT
>.|TRBJ2-7|TRBD2|TRBV10-2
CASLRGLAGAGEQYF
TGCGCCAGCCTCAGAGGGCTAGCGGGGGCGGGGGAGCAGTACTTC
>.|TRBJ2-1|TRBD2|TRBV6-5
CASSTSGGAYNEQFF
TGTGCCAGCAGTACGAGCGGGGGCGCATACAATGAGCAGTTCTTC
>.|TRBJ2-5|.|TRBV7-9
CASSLDGSRGTQYF
TGTGCCAGCAGCTTAGACGGGAGTAGGGGTACTCAGTACTTC
>.|TRBJ1-2|TRBD1|TRBV5-4
CASSLTGGGYGYTF
TGTGCCAGCAGCTTGACAGGGGGTGGCTATGGCTACACCTTC
>.|TRBJ1-6|TRBD1|TRBV27
CASSPRTGFNSPLHF
TGTGCCAGCAGCCCCCGGACAGGGTTCAATTCACCCCTCCACTTT
>.|TRBJ1-6|.|TRBV6-1
CASSRSGSPLHF
TGTGCCAGCAGTCGTTCTGGCTCACCCCTCCACTTT
>.|TRBJ2-2|.|TRBV4-1
CASSDGTRNTGELFF
TGCGCCAGCAGCGATGGGACACGAAACACCGGGGAGCTGTTTTTT
>few|TRBJ2-2|.|TRBV7-9
CASSLDRAGELFF
TGTGCCAGCAGCTTAGATCGAGCCGGGGAGCTGTTTTTT
>.|TRBJ2-7|.|TRBV13
CASSLGGGKYEQYF
TGTGCCAGCAGCTTAGGTGGGGGGAAGTACGAGCAGTACTTC
>.|TRBJ2-3|TRBD1|TRBV9
CASSDVQGGRYTQYF
TGTGCCAGCAGCGACGTACAGGGGGGACGATATACGCAGTATTTT
>.|TRBJ1-5|.|TRBV19
CASSIVRLQNQPQHF
TGTGCCAGTAGTATAGTGCGGCTGCAAAATCAGCCCCAGCATTTT
>.|TRBJ2-1|.|TRBV2
CASRTANNEQFF
TGTGCCAGCAGGACAGCCAACAATGAGCAGTTCTTC
>.|TRBJ1-1|.|TRBV7-2
CASSPRGDTEAFF
TGTGCCAGCAGCCCTCGTGGAGACACTGAAGCTTTCTTT
>.|TRBJ1-1|.|TRBV9
CASSPREKNTEAFF
TGTGCCAGCAGCCCTCGGGAAAAGAACACTGAAGCTTTCTTT
>.|TRBJ1-5|.|TRBV5-1
CASSLRGDVEPQHF
TGCGCCAGCAGCTTACGGGGGGATGTTGAGCCCCAGCATTTT
>.|TRBJ2-1|TRBD2|TRBV11-2
CASSLSPRLAGPSNEQFF
TGTGCCAGCAGCTTATCCCCCAGACTAGCGGGACCCTCCAATGAGCAGTTCTTC
>.|TRBJ2-5|TRBD2|TRBV27
CASSLGTSGYQETQYF
TGTGCCAGCAGTCTTGGGACTAGCGGATACCAAGAGACCCAGTACTTC
>.|TRBJ1-3|.|TRBV28
CASRLPGPGGNTIYF
TGTGCCAGCAGGCTTCCTGGGCCGGGAGGAAACACCATATATTTT
>.|TRBJ1-2|.|TRBV6-5
CASTLTGTNYGYTF
TGTGCCAGCACCCTGACAGGCACTAACTATGGCTACACCTTC